The entry that follows covers one TCR beta chain sequence. Which antigen it targets is not known. No much larger clone exists at a distance of one base, and base qualities are not known. The entry originates in a study of cytomegalovirus exposure and HLA in healthy donors (dated 2017 in TCRdb). At the level of the whole study: According to a later analysis, the roughly 130 validation repertoires were produced on the same platform as the approximately 620 repertoires of the first cohort. Along with the roughly 700-subject first cohort, a separate validation cohort of over a hundred different subjects was used. The study aimed to test whether cataloging public T cell receptors could reveal signatures of past pathogen exposure. High-throughput TCR immunosequencing, statistical association of individual TCRs with disease status, and machine learning were combined to predict cytomegalovirus infection status. Broad study findings and their caveats: A total of fewer than 200 TCR beta chains were listed by the study as associated with cytomegalovirus. In both the original and validation cohorts, the classifier was reported to diagnose cytomegalovirus status with high specificity and sensitivity. In vitro tests confirmed that a few of the cytomegalovirus-associated TCR beta chains recognize cytomegalovirus antigens. Subsequent analysis determined that TCRs grouped into clusters in the first cohort also showed a tendency toward co-occurrence across the roughly 120 validation repertoires, and 85% to 95% of cluster scores exceeded 0. The validation cohort had no HLA typing available for a later analysis, so co-occurrence within that cohort was assessed over all 120 or so repertoires. The authors suggested that the approach could potentially be generalized to other disease states and immunological phenotypes. Across donors, most TCR sequences were observed very rarely, whereas some public TCRs were present in many individuals.

Libraries were built with the immunoSEQ multiplex PCR assay. On the study's bioinformatics: To diagnose cytomegalovirus status from the catalog of TCR beta chain sequences, a statistical classification framework was built. TCRdb stores this immuneACCESS table with in-frame sequences only. Part of the clones is absent; in the studies checked, under half of the shortfall reflects unresolved V genes, and no reason is known for the rest. V and J calls and clone size are as listed in that table; D and trimming were resolved from the DNA. This sample lists roughly 150,000 clones; roughly 89% were detected once. The ten largest make up 4% to 5% of the sample. Donors formed part of the validation cohort, which comprised 120 or so subjects and was distinct from the first cohort of some 700 subjects. This TCR derives from a man younger than 35 in good health and CMV-seropositive. Material: PBMCs.

CDR3 region: CASSGQYTGELFF. DNA sequence: TGTGCCAGCAGTGGACAGTACACCGGGGAGCTGTTTTTT. The chain is encoded by TRBV25-1 joined to TRBJ2-2; TRBD1 is possibly the D segment (5 matching bases). The V and J ends are trimmed by 4 bases and 3 bases, leaving 6 bases between them. The CDR3 has 13 amino acids, counting the end cysteine and phenylalanine. This entry keeps only the CDR3 DNA: 39 bases, framed from base 1. Reading the germline V gene gives CDR1 MGHDK and CDR2 SYGVNS.